The clone carrying this TCR beta chain was observed a handful of times. Its antigen is unidentified. Time point reported: newly diagnosed GD, antithyroid drugs for less than 3 months. PBMCs provided the RNA from which the TCR library was made. The CDR3 spans 15 residues. Trimming removed 1 base from V and 6 bases from J, with 13 bases in between. Germline assignment: CDR1 SEHNR and CDR2 FQNEAQ (reference sequence). Construction of the TCR beta libraries employed iRepertoire HTBI primers in conjunction with Arm-PCR of CDR3 regions. Original data processing: Segment identification across samples yielded 60 to 80 TRBV and roughly 15 TRBJ segments. TCRdb re-derived calls from the multiplex PCR reads in MiXCR, one entry per CDR3 protein. TCRdb, rather than the study authors, made the V and J calls. The data show 510,000 or so distinct CDR3 sequences, around 13% seen once. This sample was taken from a study of regulatory T cells in long-lasting Graves disease.

Study-wide points: Under persistent disease, TRBV28, TRBJ1-2 and TRBJ2-5 were used preferentially. Peripheral blood was the sole material, not thyroid tissue.

These data are also associated with another study on T cells in Graves' hyperthyroidism and ophthalmopathy. This second report adds: Carried out on the TCR CDR3, a first-round RT-PCR used the HTBI primer set.

The material sequenced was peripheral blood mononuclear cells (PBMCs), taken at new diagnosis, from a patient treated with antithyroid drugs. The gene calls are TRBV7-9 and TRBJ1-5, with no clear D. The receptor was derived from a woman aged 25 to 39 with Graves disease. The CDR3 reads CASSLGGKSGQPQHF. The CDR3 DNA sequence: TGTGCCAGCAGCTTAGGAGGGAAGAGCGGTCAGCCCCAGCATTTT.